The rows below give T cell receptor beta chains drawn from one sample of a study of neurological immune-mediated disorders. Each CDR3 protein gets one entry after TCRdb re-called the 5' RACE reads with MiXCR. This sample has around 60,000 distinct CDR3 sequences, with 3% to 4% found just once. The sequenced sample consisted of PBMCs. The receptors here all came from a woman aged 55-69 years with multiple sclerosis. Both conserved end residues are part of each CDR3. D genes are given only for firm matches. Rows give clone size only sometimes, using once, few, many, or a class for an expanded clone.

CDR3nt: TGTGCCAGCACGGATCAGCCTGCTTACGAGCAGTACTTC
CDR3aa: CASTDQPAYEQYF
j_gene: TRBJ2-7
d_gene: NA
v_gene: TRBV28
abundance: many

CDR3nt: TGCGCCAGCAGCTTGTTAACAGGGACGCAAGAGACCCAGTACTTC
CDR3aa: CASSLLTGTQETQYF
j_gene: TRBJ2-5
d_gene: NA
v_gene: TRBV5-1
abundance: many

CDR3nt: TGTGCCAGCAGCTTTCGGGGTTCCACAGATACGCAGTATTTT
CDR3aa: CASSFRGSTDTQYF
j_gene: TRBJ2-3
d_gene: NA
v_gene: TRBV7-3
abundance: many

CDR3nt: TGTGCCAGCATCGGCAAGGAAGGGTACAATGAGCAGTTCTTC
CDR3aa: CASIGKEGYNEQFF
j_gene: TRBJ2-1
d_gene: NA
v_gene: TRBV21-1
abundance: many

CDR3nt: TGTGCCAGCAGTTCCCGGGAGCGGTCCTACAATGAGCAGTTCTTC
CDR3aa: CASSSRERSYNEQFF
j_gene: TRBJ2-1
d_gene: NA
v_gene: TRBV27
abundance: many

CDR3nt: TGTGCCAGCAGCTTAAAGCAGGGCGCAAGCTCCTACAATGAGCAGTTCTTC
CDR3aa: CASSLKQGASSYNEQFF
j_gene: TRBJ2-1
d_gene: NA
v_gene: TRBV13
abundance: many

CDR3nt: TGCGCCAGCAGTCGACAGGGATACGAGCAGTACTTC
CDR3aa: CASSRQGYEQYF
j_gene: TRBJ2-7
d_gene: TRBD1
v_gene: TRBV5-1
abundance: many

CDR3nt: TGTGCCAGCAGTTTTGGCCCCGGACAGGTGATCACCTTC
CDR3aa: CASSFGPGQVITF
j_gene: TRBJ1-2
d_gene: TRBD1
v_gene: TRBV12-3/TRBV12-4
abundance: many

CDR3nt: TGTGCCAGCAGCTTGCATCGGTCGGAGACCCAGTACTTC
CDR3aa: CASSLHRSETQYF
j_gene: TRBJ2-5
d_gene: NA
v_gene: TRBV7-2
abundance: few

CDR3nt: TGTGCCAGCAGTGACAGGGAGGGCACTGAAGCTTTCTTT
CDR3aa: CASSDREGTEAFF
j_gene: TRBJ1-1
d_gene: TRBD1
v_gene: TRBV12-3/TRBV12-4
abundance: many

CDR3nt: TGTGCCAGCAGCTTAAGGGGGACAGGGGCATTCTCTGGAAACACCATATATTTT
CDR3aa: CASSLRGTGAFSGNTIYF
j_gene: TRBJ1-3
d_gene: TRBD1
v_gene: TRBV7-2
abundance: many

CDR3nt: TGCGCCAGCAGCTTTAGAGTCGCGTGGGACACTGAAGCTTTCTTT
CDR3aa: CASSFRVAWDTEAFF
j_gene: TRBJ1-1
d_gene: NA
v_gene: TRBV5-1
abundance: many

CDR3nt: TGTGCCAGCTCACCAGGACAGGGACCCGAAAAACTGTTTTTT
CDR3aa: CASSPGQGPEKLFF
j_gene: TRBJ1-4
d_gene: TRBD1
v_gene: TRBV18
abundance: medium-sized

CDR3nt: TGCGCCAGCAGCTACCAGGGGGGAGTAAATGAAAAACTGTTTTTT
CDR3aa: CASSYQGGVNEKLFF
j_gene: TRBJ1-4
d_gene: TRBD1
v_gene: TRBV5-1
abundance: many

CDR3nt: TGTGCCAGCGGATACAGGGATTTGACAGATACGCAGTATTTT
CDR3aa: CASGYRDLTDTQYF
j_gene: TRBJ2-3
d_gene: NA
v_gene: TRBV2
abundance: many

CDR3nt: TGTGCCAGCAGCTCAAGACAGGGACGCTTTCAAGAGACCCAGTACTTC
CDR3aa: CASSSRQGRFQETQYF
j_gene: TRBJ2-5
d_gene: TRBD1
v_gene: TRBV5-5
abundance: many

CDR3nt: TGCAGTGCTAGAGGACTAATCGGGACAGTTGGAAACACCATATATTTT
CDR3aa: CSARGLIGTVGNTIYF
j_gene: TRBJ1-3
d_gene: TRBD1
v_gene: TRBV20-1
abundance: many

CDR3nt: TGTGCCAGCAGTCCCCTACTCTCCTACAATGAGCAGTTCTTC
CDR3aa: CASSPLLSYNEQFF
j_gene: TRBJ2-1
d_gene: NA
v_gene: TRBV14
abundance: many

CDR3nt: TGTGCCACCAGTGACTGGGACCAAAAACTGTTTTTT
CDR3aa: CATSDWDQKLFF
j_gene: TRBJ1-4
d_gene: NA
v_gene: TRBV24-1
abundance: many

CDR3nt: TGTGCCAGCAACTACTGGGGCAGACAGGGCAATAACTATGGCTACACCTTC
CDR3aa: CASNYWGRQGNNYGYTF
j_gene: TRBJ1-2
d_gene: TRBD1
v_gene: TRBV7-9
abundance: many

CDR3nt: TGTGCCAGCAGCTTACGCCAAACAGTAGGGGCCAACGTCCTGACTTTC
CDR3aa: CASSLRQTVGANVLTF
j_gene: TRBJ2-6
d_gene: NA
v_gene: TRBV7-2
abundance: many

CDR3nt: TGCAGCGTTGGACTAGCGGGAGACACCGGGGAGCTGTTTTTT
CDR3aa: CSVGLAGDTGELFF
j_gene: TRBJ2-2
d_gene: TRBD2
v_gene: TRBV29-1
abundance: many

CDR3nt: TGCAGTGCTAGAGATCCCCTGACAGTGAACACTGAAGCTTTCTTT
CDR3aa: CSARDPLTVNTEAFF
j_gene: TRBJ1-1
d_gene: NA
v_gene: TRBV20-1
abundance: NA

CDR3nt: TGTGCCAGCAGCCAAACCTCGAACCCGCCCGCTTTCTTT
CDR3aa: CASSQTSNPPAFF
j_gene: TRBJ1-1
d_gene: NA
v_gene: TRBV3-1
abundance: NA

CDR3nt: TGTGCCAGCAGCCAAGAGAAAAGGGACAGGAGGGGGTCACCCCTCCACTTT
CDR3aa: CASSQEKRDRRGSPLHF
j_gene: TRBJ1-6
d_gene: TRBD1
v_gene: TRBV4-2
abundance: many

CDR3nt: TGTGCCAGCAGTTTCCGACTAGCGGGGTTGGAGACCCAGTACTTC
CDR3aa: CASSFRLAGLETQYF
j_gene: TRBJ2-5
d_gene: TRBD2
v_gene: TRBV27
abundance: many

CDR3nt: TGTGCCAGCAGCGTTCAGGGGGTCTCAGATACGCAGTATTTT
CDR3aa: CASSVQGVSDTQYF
j_gene: TRBJ2-3
d_gene: TRBD1
v_gene: TRBV9
abundance: many

CDR3nt: TGTGCCAGCAGTTCAGCCCAGGGCCCCCGGCAGTACTTC
CDR3aa: CASSSAQGPRQYF
j_gene: TRBJ2-7
d_gene: NA
v_gene: TRBV27
abundance: many

CDR3nt: TGTGCCACCAGTGATTACAGGGGTCCCGGCTATGGCTACACCTTC
CDR3aa: CATSDYRGPGYGYTF
j_gene: TRBJ1-2
d_gene: TRBD1
v_gene: TRBV24-1
abundance: many

CDR3nt: TGCGCCAGCAGCCAAGGACTAGCGGGGGGGGGTAGGGAGCTGTTTTTT
CDR3aa: CASSQGLAGGGRELFF
j_gene: TRBJ2-2
d_gene: TRBD2
v_gene: TRBV4-1
abundance: many

CDR3nt: TGTGCCAGCAGCTTGCCGCCGGGGCTGGGTGAGACCCAGTACTTC
CDR3aa: CASSLPPGLGETQYF
j_gene: TRBJ2-5
d_gene: NA
v_gene: TRBV5-6
abundance: many

CDR3nt: TGCGCCAGCACCGATATCGACGGGGGTTATGGCTACACCTTC
CDR3aa: CASTDIDGGYGYTF
j_gene: TRBJ1-2
d_gene: NA
v_gene: TRBV5-1
abundance: many

CDR3nt: TGCGCCAGCAGCTTGGGGAGCGGGGAGCTGTTTTTT
CDR3aa: CASSLGSGELFF
j_gene: TRBJ2-2
d_gene: NA
v_gene: TRBV5-1
abundance: many

CDR3nt: TGTGCCAGCAGCCCATTGGGACAGGGGTTACGTGGCTACACCTTC
CDR3aa: CASSPLGQGLRGYTF
j_gene: TRBJ1-2
d_gene: TRBD1
v_gene: TRBV9
abundance: many

CDR3nt: TGCAGTGCCCTCCCCCGGGAGCGGGGGCTCCCAATGGCGCAGTATTTT
CDR3aa: CSALPRERGLPMAQYF
j_gene: TRBJ2-3
d_gene: TRBD2
v_gene: TRBV20-1
abundance: many

CDR3nt: TGTGCCAGCAGTTACACAGGGGGCGCACCCCTCCACTTT
CDR3aa: CASSYTGGAPLHF
j_gene: TRBJ1-6
d_gene: TRBD1
v_gene: TRBV6-5
abundance: many

CDR3nt: TGTGCCAGCTCACCAACTAGGGGTACTGAAGCTTTCTTT
CDR3aa: CASSPTRGTEAFF
j_gene: TRBJ1-1
d_gene: NA
v_gene: TRBV18
abundance: many

CDR3nt: TGTGCCAGCAGCTTAGGTCATGGAAACACCATATATTTT
CDR3aa: CASSLGHGNTIYF
j_gene: TRBJ1-3
d_gene: NA
v_gene: TRBV7-9
abundance: many

CDR3nt: TGTGCCAGCAGCTCATTCCCGGGACAGGGGGGAGAGGAGACCCAGTACTTC
CDR3aa: CASSSFPGQGGEETQYF
j_gene: TRBJ2-5
d_gene: TRBD1
v_gene: TRBV7-8
abundance: many

CDR3nt: TGTGCCAGCAGTTGGGAGAGGAAGGGTGACTATGGCTACACCTTC
CDR3aa: CASSWERKGDYGYTF
j_gene: TRBJ1-2
d_gene: NA
v_gene: TRBV12-3/TRBV12-4
abundance: many

CDR3nt: TGCAGTGCTCCCGGGGCTAACTATGGCTACACCTTC
CDR3aa: CSAPGANYGYTF
j_gene: TRBJ1-2
d_gene: NA
v_gene: TRBV20-1
abundance: many

CDR3nt: TGCGCCAGCAGCTTCGATGGGGAGAACACCGGGGAGCTGTTTTTT
CDR3aa: CASSFDGENTGELFF
j_gene: TRBJ2-2
d_gene: NA
v_gene: TRBV5-1
abundance: many

CDR3nt: TGTGCCAGCAGCTTAGGCCAGGGGTGGGAAAAACTGTTTTTT
CDR3aa: CASSLGQGWEKLFF
j_gene: TRBJ1-4
d_gene: NA
v_gene: TRBV7-9
abundance: many

CDR3nt: TGTGCCAGCAGCTTAGTTGGCGGGCAAGAGACCCAGTACTTC
CDR3aa: CASSLVGGQETQYF
j_gene: TRBJ2-5
d_gene: NA
v_gene: TRBV7-9
abundance: many

CDR3nt: TGCGCCAGCCTTCGCAGGGCCTACGAGCAGTACTTC
CDR3aa: CASLRRAYEQYF
j_gene: TRBJ2-7
d_gene: NA
v_gene: TRBV5-1
abundance: few

CDR3nt: TGTGCCAGCAGCCCAGGAGGGGCCGGACCTGGAGCTTTCTTT
CDR3aa: CASSPGGAGPGAFF
j_gene: TRBJ1-1
d_gene: NA
v_gene: TRBV12-3/TRBV12-4
abundance: many

CDR3nt: TGTGCCAGCAGCTTAAGCCCTGGCCTTGCGAACACCGGGGAGCTGTTTTTT
CDR3aa: CASSLSPGLANTGELFF
j_gene: TRBJ2-2
d_gene: NA
v_gene: TRBV7-9
abundance: NA

CDR3nt: TGTGCCAGCAGTTTAAGGGGCGAGCAGTACTTC
CDR3aa: CASSLRGEQYF
j_gene: TRBJ2-7
d_gene: NA
v_gene: TRBV12-3/TRBV12-4
abundance: many

CDR3nt: TGTGCCAGCAGCTTAGACGGCGGGGGGGCCGAGAATGAGCAGTTCTTC
CDR3aa: CASSLDGGGAENEQFF
j_gene: TRBJ2-1
d_gene: TRBD2
v_gene: TRBV7-2
abundance: many

CDR3nt: TGCGCCAGCAGCCAAGATACCTGGACAGGTGCTACGCAGTATTTT
CDR3aa: CASSQDTWTGATQYF
j_gene: TRBJ2-3
d_gene: TRBD1
v_gene: TRBV4-1
abundance: many

CDR3nt: TGTGCCATTACCGACCGGGGCACCGGGGAGCTGTTTTTT
CDR3aa: CAITDRGTGELFF
j_gene: TRBJ2-2
d_gene: NA
v_gene: TRBV10-3
abundance: many

CDR3nt: TGTGCCATCAGTGAGTCGATGTACGAGCAGTACTTC
CDR3aa: CAISESMYEQYF
j_gene: TRBJ2-7
d_gene: NA
v_gene: TRBV10-3
abundance: many

CDR3nt: TGCGCCAGCAGCTCTGACAGGGGCTTTGACGAGCAGTACTTC
CDR3aa: CASSSDRGFDEQYF
j_gene: TRBJ2-7
d_gene: TRBD1
v_gene: TRBV4-1
abundance: many

CDR3nt: TGTGCCAGCAGTTTTGGGAGGGAGACCCAGTACTTC
CDR3aa: CASSFGRETQYF
j_gene: TRBJ2-5
d_gene: NA
v_gene: TRBV28
abundance: many

CDR3nt: TGTGCCAGCAGCATGGGACAAACCTATGGCTACACCTTC
CDR3aa: CASSMGQTYGYTF
j_gene: TRBJ1-2
d_gene: NA
v_gene: TRBV6-5
abundance: many

CDR3nt: TGTGCCATCAGTGAAAAGGGGTTCTACGAGCAGTACTTC
CDR3aa: CAISEKGFYEQYF
j_gene: TRBJ2-7
d_gene: NA
v_gene: TRBV10-3
abundance: many

CDR3nt: TGTGCCAGCAGTTTAGGTCTAGTCGACCTCAATGAGCAGTTCTTC
CDR3aa: CASSLGLVDLNEQFF
j_gene: TRBJ2-1
d_gene: NA
v_gene: TRBV12-3/TRBV12-4
abundance: many

CDR3nt: TGTGCCAGCAGTTTGGCTAGCGACTACGAGCAGTACTTC
CDR3aa: CASSLASDYEQYF
j_gene: TRBJ2-7
d_gene: NA
v_gene: TRBV12-3/TRBV12-4
abundance: many

CDR3nt: TGCAGTGCTTACCACAGGTTCGGGGGGAACACTGAAGCTTTCTTT
CDR3aa: CSAYHRFGGNTEAFF
j_gene: TRBJ1-1
d_gene: NA
v_gene: TRBV20-1
abundance: many